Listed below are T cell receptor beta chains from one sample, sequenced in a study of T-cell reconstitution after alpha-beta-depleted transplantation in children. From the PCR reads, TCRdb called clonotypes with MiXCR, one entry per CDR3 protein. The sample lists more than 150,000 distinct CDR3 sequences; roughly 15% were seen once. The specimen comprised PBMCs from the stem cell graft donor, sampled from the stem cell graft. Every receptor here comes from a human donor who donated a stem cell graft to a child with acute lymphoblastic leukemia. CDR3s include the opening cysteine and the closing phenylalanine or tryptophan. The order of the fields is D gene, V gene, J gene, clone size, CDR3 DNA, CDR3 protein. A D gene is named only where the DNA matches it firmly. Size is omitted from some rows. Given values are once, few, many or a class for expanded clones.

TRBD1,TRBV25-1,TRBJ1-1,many,TGTGCCAGCAGTGAATATGGCGGGACAGGGAAAGGGAACACTGAAGCTTTCTTT,CASSEYGGTGKGNTEAFF
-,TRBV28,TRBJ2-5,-,TGTGCCACCGGGGAGACCCAGTACTTC,CATGETQYF
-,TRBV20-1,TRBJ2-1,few,TGCAGTGCTCTGGGACTCCCAGGGGTAAGCTCCTACAATGAGCAGTTCTTC,CSALGLPGVSSYNEQFF
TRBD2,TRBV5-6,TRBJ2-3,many,TGTGCCAGCAGCCAGTTAGGACTAGCCACAGATACGCAGTATTTT,CASSQLGLATDTQYF
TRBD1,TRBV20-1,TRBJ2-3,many,TGCAGTGCTGGGGACAGGGCCACAGATACGCAGTATTTT,CSAGDRATDTQYF
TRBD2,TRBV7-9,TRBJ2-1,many,TGTGCCAGCAGCTTAAGTGCGGGAGGGAACAATGAGCAGTTCTTC,CASSLSAGGNNEQFF
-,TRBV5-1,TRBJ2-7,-,TGCGCCAGCAGCTTCTTGCAGGGGAGCGCGGCCTACGAGCAGTACTTC,CASSFLQGSAAYEQYF
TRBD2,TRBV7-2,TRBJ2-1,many,TGTGCCAGCAGCTCCTTTGGACTAGCGGGATCCTACAATGAGCAGTTCTTC,CASSSFGLAGSYNEQFF
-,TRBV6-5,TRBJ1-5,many,TGTGCCAGCAGTTACTCCCTAAATCAGCCCCAGCATTTT,CASSYSLNQPQHF
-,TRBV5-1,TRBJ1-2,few,TGCGCCAGCAGGCCTCGAGGCTACACCTTC,CASRPRGYTF
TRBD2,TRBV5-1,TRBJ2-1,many,TGCGCCAGCAGCTTGGAGGTCCTAGCGGAAACTATGGATGAGCAGTTCTTC,CASSLEVLAETMDEQFF
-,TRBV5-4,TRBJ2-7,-,TGTGCCATCAGCCAGGGGCGACTCTCCCCCTACGAGCAGTACTTC,CAISQGRLSPYEQYF
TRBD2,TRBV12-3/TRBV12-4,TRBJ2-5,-,TGTGCCAGCAGTTTCGGGACTAGCGGGAGATACGAAGAGACCCAGTACTTC,CASSFGTSGRYEETQYF
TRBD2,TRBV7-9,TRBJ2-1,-,TGTGCCAGCAGCTTCGGGAGTAGCGGGAGGGGGGGCAATGAGCAGTTCTTC,CASSFGSSGRGGNEQFF
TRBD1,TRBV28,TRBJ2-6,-,TGTGCCAGCAGGGTCCAGGGACAGGGGGCATCCGGGGCCAACGTCCTGACTTTC,CASRVQGQGASGANVLTF
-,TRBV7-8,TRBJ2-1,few,TGTGCCAGCAGACTCCGGCGGGAACAAAGGAGAAATGAGCAGTTCTTC,CASRLRREQRRNEQFF
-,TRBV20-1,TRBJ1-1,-,TGCAGTGCTAGGAAGGGTGATTGGAACACTGAAGCTTTCTTT,CSARKGDWNTEAFF
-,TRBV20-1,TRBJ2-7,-,TGCAGTGCTAGCGACGTTCGTCCTAGCGTAAGAGTGCACGAGCAGTACTTC,CSASDVRPSVRVHEQYF
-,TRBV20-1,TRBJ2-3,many,TGCAGTGCTATGCAGGCCGCAGGCACAGATACGCAGTATTTT,CSAMQAAGTDTQYF
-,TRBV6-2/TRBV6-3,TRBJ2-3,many,TGTGCCAGCAGTTCTGGGGGCGGGCGAACAGATACGCAGTATTTT,CASSSGGGRTDTQYF
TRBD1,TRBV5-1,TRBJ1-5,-,TGCGCCAGCAGCTTGGAGGACAGGAATCAGCCCCAGCATTTT,CASSLEDRNQPQHF
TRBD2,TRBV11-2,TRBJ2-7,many,TGTGCCAGCAGCTTGTCGGGAGGCCAAACCTACGAGCAGTACTTC,CASSLSGGQTYEQYF
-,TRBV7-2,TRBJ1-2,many,TGTGCCAGCAGCTTAAACCATGGCTACACCTTC,CASSLNHGYTF
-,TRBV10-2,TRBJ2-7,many,TGCGCCAGCAGTGTTGAAGAGGACCGCTACGAGCAGTACTTC,CASSVEEDRYEQYF
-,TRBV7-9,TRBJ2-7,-,TGTGCCAGCAGCTCGGAAACCGAGCAGTACTTC,CASSSETEQYF
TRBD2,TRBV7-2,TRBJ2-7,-,TGTGCCAGCAGCTTGAGGACTAGCGGGTTTGGGACCTACGAGCAGTACTTC,CASSLRTSGFGTYEQYF
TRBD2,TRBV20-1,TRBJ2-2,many,TGCAGTGTCACCACGGGAGGGCCTGACACCGGGGAGCTGTTTTTT,CSVTTGGPDTGELFF